The rows below give T cell receptor beta chains drawn from one sample of a study of blood T cell repertoires in COVID-19. Clones were sequenced by immunoSEQ multiplex PCR, and TCRdb holds only the in-frame ones, with some missing. The data contain 200,000 to 300,000 clones, 88% of them singletons. Sequenced input: PBMCs or T cells enriched from blood (not recorded which). Every receptor here comes from a middle-aged woman with acute COVID-19. Both conserved end residues are part of each CDR3. A D gene is named only where the DNA matches it firmly.

CDR3nt,CDR3aa,j_gene,v_gene,d_gene
TGTGCCAGCAGCTCCCACAGGGTTTTCCCCTATGGCTACACCTTC,CASSSHRVFPYGYTF,TRBJ1-2,TRBV5-6,.
TGTGCCAGCAGCTCGGGACTAGCCAAAAACATTCAGTACTTC,CASSSGLAKNIQYF,TRBJ2-4,TRBV5-6,.
TGTGCCAGTAGTCCCTTCGGGACAAACCAGCCCCAGCATTTT,CASSPFGTNQPQHF,TRBJ1-5,TRBV19,.
TGTGCCACCAGTGATCAAGGGGGATCCTACAATGAGCAGTTCTTC,CATSDQGGSYNEQFF,TRBJ2-1,TRBV24-1,.
TGTGCCAGCAGCCAAGGGCTTAACAGCCCCTACGAGCAGTACTTC,CASSQGLNSPYEQYF,TRBJ2-7,TRBV3-1/TRBV3-2,.
TGTGCCAGCAGCCAAGATCTGGCCAAGACAGGGGGCACAGATACGCAGTATTTT,CASSQDLAKTGGTDTQYF,TRBJ2-3,TRBV3-1/TRBV3-2,TRBD1
TGTGCCAGCTCACCAGGGACAGGGCCTTCATATGGCTACACCTTC,CASSPGTGPSYGYTF,TRBJ1-2,TRBV18,TRBD1
TGTGCCAGCAGCTTGGCAGGGGCAGCGGAGGCGGGGGCAGATACGCAGTATTTT,CASSLAGAAEAGADTQYF,TRBJ2-3,TRBV5-6,.
TGTGCCACCAGCAGAGGGATATTGACAGGGAACACTGAAGCTTTCTTT,CATSRGILTGNTEAFF,TRBJ1-1,TRBV15,.
TGTGCCAGCAGCCCCGCCTGGGAGGTACAGACCCAGTACTTC,CASSPAWEVQTQYF,TRBJ2-5,TRBV7-9,.
TGCAGCGGGACTAGCGGGAGGAACGACAACAATGAGCAGTTCTTC,CSGTSGRNDNNEQFF,TRBJ2-1,TRBV29-1,TRBD2
TGTGCCACCAGGACGGGAGTGACAGATACGCAGTATTTT,CATRTGVTDTQYF,TRBJ2-3,TRBV24-1,.
TGTGCCACCAGCAGAGCCCCGCGGCTCAGTGGGGCGGATGAGCAGTTCTTC,CATSRAPRLSGADEQFF,TRBJ2-1,TRBV15,.
TGTGCCAGCAGCATTGAGCCGGGACAGGCTAACTATGGCTACACCTTC,CASSIEPGQANYGYTF,TRBJ1-2,TRBV13,TRBD1
TGTGCCAGTAGTATTCTCGGGGGACACACTGAAGCTTTCTTT,CASSILGGHTEAFF,TRBJ1-1,TRBV19,.
TGTGCCATCATGGCTAGCAGACCTGGCACAGATACGCAGTATTTT,CAIMASRPGTDTQYF,TRBJ2-3,TRBV10-3,.
TGTGCCAGCTCACCCTCGACTAGCGGCACAGATACGCAGTATTTT,CASSPSTSGTDTQYF,TRBJ2-3,TRBV18,TRBD2
TGTGCCAGCAGTACGACAGGGAACAATTCACCCCTCCACTTT,CASSTTGNNSPLHF,TRBJ1-6,TRBV2,TRBD1
TGTGCCAGCAGCACTGACAGCCCCTATGGCTACACCTTC,CASSTDSPYGYTF,TRBJ1-2,TRBV28,.
TGCGCCAGCAGCTTGTTTAGTGATTCACCCCTCCACTTT,CASSLFSDSPLHF,TRBJ1-6,TRBV5-1,.
TGTGCCAGCAGTTCTTATCACAGTAGCAATCAGCCCCAGCATTTT,CASSSYHSSNQPQHF,TRBJ1-5,TRBV27,.
TGTGCCAGCAGCTTCTTTGTAGCGGGAGACAACACCGGGGAGCTGTTTTTT,CASSFFVAGDNTGELFF,TRBJ2-2,TRBV11-2,TRBD2
TGTGCCAGCAGCGTCCGACTAGCGGAAAGCTACAATGAGCAGTTCTTC,CASSVRLAESYNEQFF,TRBJ2-1,TRBV9,TRBD2
TGTGCCAGAAGCCCCTCTATACCGGGAGCCGGATACAATGAGCAGTTCTTC,CARSPSIPGAGYNEQFF,TRBJ2-1,TRBV5-3,.
TGCAGTGCTAGTAAGCTAGCGGGAGGCACCGGGGAGCTGTTTTTT,CSASKLAGGTGELFF,TRBJ2-2,TRBV20-1,TRBD2
TGTGCCTACGGCGTCCTAGCGGGAGAAATCTGGCAAGAGACCCAGTACTTC,CAYGVLAGEIWQETQYF,TRBJ2-5,TRBV24-1,TRBD2
TGTGCCAGCTCACCACCTTATCGACAGACCTTTAACACTGAAGCTTTCTTT,CASSPPYRQTFNTEAFF,TRBJ1-1,TRBV18,.
TGTGCCAGCAGCCCGGGACAGGGGGTCCCGGATGGCTATGGCTACACCTTC,CASSPGQGVPDGYGYTF,TRBJ1-2,TRBV7-9,TRBD1
TGCGCCAGCAGTGGGACAGGGGGAACGTACGAGCAGTACTTC,CASSGTGGTYEQYF,TRBJ2-7,TRBV10-1,TRBD1
TGTGCCAGCACCTTGAGCGGGAGCTCCTACAATGAGCAGTTCTTC,CASTLSGSSYNEQFF,TRBJ2-1,TRBV7-9,TRBD2
TGTGCCACCAGTGACGTCAGGGGCAATCAGCCCCAGCATTTT,CATSDVRGNQPQHF,TRBJ1-5,TRBV24-1,.
TGTGCCAGCAGTTACGAGGGACAGGGGACCCCTGAAGCTTTCTTT,CASSYEGQGTPEAFF,TRBJ1-1,TRBV6-2/TRBV6-3,TRBD1
TGCGCCAGCAGTTATACCGGGACAGGGTTCGGAAACACCATATATTTT,CASSYTGTGFGNTIYF,TRBJ1-3,TRBV5-1,TRBD1
TGTGCCAGCAGCGTACCAATCTCGACTGCGAACACCGGGGAGCTGTTTTTT,CASSVPISTANTGELFF,TRBJ2-2,TRBV9,.
TGTGCCACCAGTGATCGGGACAGGCTAACCACCGGGGAGCTGTTTTTT,CATSDRDRLTTGELFF,TRBJ2-2,TRBV24-1,TRBD1
TGCGCCAGCAGTCGACAGGGCACAGATACGCAGTATTTT,CASSRQGTDTQYF,TRBJ2-3,TRBV10-2,.
TGTGCCAGTAGTATTCAAAGGGGCGGCTACACCTTC,CASSIQRGGYTF,TRBJ1-2,TRBV19,.
TGTGCCAGCAGCACGGGACAGGACTATGGCTACACCTTC,CASSTGQDYGYTF,TRBJ1-2,TRBV12-3/TRBV12-4,TRBD1
TGTGCCAGCAGCTTAGCCTACAGGGGAGTGAACACTGAAGCTTTCTTT,CASSLAYRGVNTEAFF,TRBJ1-1,TRBV7-6,TRBD1
TGTGCCAGCAGTGAACGGGCAGGGAATGAAAAACTGTTTTTT,CASSERAGNEKLFF,TRBJ1-4,TRBV6-1,.
TGCGCCAGCAGTAACCCCCTAGCGGGAGGAATCGAGACCCAGTACTTC,CASSNPLAGGIETQYF,TRBJ2-5,TRBV10-1,TRBD2
TGTGCCAGCAGCGCGGCGGGTTACTATGGCTACACCTTC,CASSAAGYYGYTF,TRBJ1-2,TRBV5-4,.
TGTGCCAGCAGCTTACTAGCGGGAGTGGAGACCCAGTACTTC,CASSLLAGVETQYF,TRBJ2-5,TRBV7-9,TRBD2
TGTGCCAGCAGTTTTTCCACATCGGGCTACACCTTC,CASSFSTSGYTF,TRBJ1-2,TRBV28,.
TGTGCCAGCATCCCAAGGGGGAGACAAGCTTTCTTT,CASIPRGRQAFF,TRBJ1-1,TRBV2,.
TGTGCCAGCATAGGACAGGGGTATGGCTACACCTTC,CASIGQGYGYTF,TRBJ1-2,TRBV2,TRBD1
TGCGCCAGCAGTGAGTCGACCGGGGAAACTGAAGCTTTCTTT,CASSESTGETEAFF,TRBJ1-1,TRBV10-1,.
TGTGCCAGCAGCGACGACAGCTACAATGAGCAGTTCTTC,CASSDDSYNEQFF,TRBJ2-1,TRBV7-9,.